This TCR beta chain was profiled in a study of siplizumab effects on memory and regulatory T cells. Study-level results: A major contribution to the alloresponse seemed to be made by naive T cells, which seemed more diverse than memory cells. A naive or memory phenotype could not be assigned to roughly 80-96% of the proliferating CD4+ or CD8+ clones. Proliferating Tregs from siplizumab cultures lacked functional confirmation of suppression. Most alloreactive clones went unmapped to unstimulated subsets; only a minor fraction mapped.

Generated by immunoSEQ multiplex PCR, the TCRdb table keeps only in-frame clones and is missing some. The data contain tens of thousands of clones, 95% to 98% of them singletons. To note about this clone: Its specificity is not known.

The V end lost 10 bases, the J end lost 0 bases, and 12 bases lay between the germline ends. Per germline, CDR1 LNHDA and CDR2 SQIVND (reference sequence). The CDR3 has 14 residues. This rearrangement joins TRBV19 to TRBJ2-2; D gene uncertain. The sequence was collected from a human donor in good health. Sequenced: naive CD8+ T cells sorted from blood. The CDR3 loop is CATLPYANTGELFF. CDR3 nucleotides: TGTGCCACCCTTCCATACGCGAACACCGGGGAGCTGTTTTTT.